Listed below are T cell receptor beta chains from one sample, sequenced in a study of T cell changes during pregnancy in multiple sclerosis. TCRdb's table, derived via immunoSEQ multiplex PCR, lists solely in-frame clones and lacks some. The top ten clones hold 3.3% of a sample with 79,000 or so clones, 70% to 90% of them seen once. This specimen consisted of peripheral blood, obtained before pregnancy. The receptors originated from a female donor with multiple sclerosis, enrolled in a pregnancy study. The conserved cysteine and the conserved F or W are not part of the CDR3 here.

TRBV30 | AWLQRVSYNEQF
TRBV27 | ASRTLRAGWYNEQF
TRBV4-3 | ASSQGLSGYYEQY
TRBV18 | ASSLRPGQGSGNQPQH
TRBV19 | ASSQRHEQF
TRBV29-1 | SVEDPGQGAEAF
TRBV4-1 | ASSPGILSYEQY
TRBV7-2 | ASSSGQGDQPQH
TRBV14 | ASRRGQSYGYT
TRBV7-6 | ASSLAPTDTQY
TRBV7-2 | ASSLGDRVYNSPLH
TRBV11-2 | ASSSRGGAYEQY
TRBV18 | ASSPRTAQETRVYGYT
TRBV21-1 | AIKQGRKTANYGYT
TRBV27 | ASSLEPQGFYGYT
TRBV19 | ASREGGGEAF
TRBV5-1 | ASSLLWGGETNEKLF
TRBV30 | AWSVLVYEQY
TRBV11-1 | ASSLPGGYGYT
TRBV5-6 | ASSFGLAGGREQY
TRBV9 | ASSVGAANEKLF
TRBV6-5 | ASSPGLSTDTQY
TRBV7-6 | ASSLMGGPMTGSQPQH
TRBV6-1 | ASRGGAGTFEQY
TRBV5-6 | ASSSDGGGEQY
TRBV29-1 | SVDLGVGQPQH
TRBV11-1 | ASSLVRGQPNTEAF
TRBV5-4 | ASSLGSGGGDNEQF
TRBV7-9 | ASSLAVGQSTEAF
TRBV29-1 | SVEERDYEQY
TRBV30 | AWTPQPRTDTQY
TRBV9 | ASSVVAGEPNEQF
TRBV19 | ASSSATSGNTIY
TRBV6-5 | ASSYRGGAGWETQY
TRBV10-3 | AISGDSSYEQY
TRBV4-3 | ASSQAEGGGYGYT
TRBV29-1 | SVDEDNYGYT
TRBV14 | ASSQGRGGHEQF
TRBV7-6 | ASSSQVGQGGITGELF
TRBV30 | AWILGGQGGEAF
TRBV25-1 | ASSVGAYLDTQY
TRBV15 | ATASGTNSGNTIY
TRBV19 | ATPGGAGQETQY
TRBV29-1 | SVFGRGGETQY
TRBV4-3 | ASSQDPGLNTGELF
TRBV5-1 | ASSSPDRGLSFNTEAF
TRBV9 | ASSVGQELF
TRBV6-5 | ASSYSGQAQETQY
TRBV6-6 | ASSPKGGGRGNTIY
TRBV10-2 | ASRETGNDYGYT
TRBV4-2 | ASSQDYGDVEAF
TRBV18 | ASSTGTVTYEQY
TRBV7-2 | ASSLIGGEGNSPLH
TRBV29-1 | SVDRNYEQY
TRBV10-3 | AISEPGLAGDNEQF
TRBV5-4 | ASSPRTGGNNEQF